These T cell receptor beta chains were read from a single sample in a study of breast tumors, draining lymph nodes, adjacent tissues. A single record per CDR3 protein comes from TCRdb applying MiXCR to the multiplex PCR reads. Of around 7,600 distinct CDR3 sequences listed, about 70% are singletons. The specimen sequenced was tumor-adjacent breast tissue. Receptor source: a female donor with breast cancer. Some clones in this sample may be carry-over from other donors' samples. The CDR3 runs from the conserved cysteine through the conserved F or W. D genes are given only for firm matches. Where a row states a size, it is once, few, many or the class of an expanded clone; other rows omit it.

size	D	V	J	CDR3	DNA
-	-	TRBV7-8	TRBJ2-5	CASSLDRKETQYF	TGTGCCAGCAGCTTAGACAGGAAAGAGACCCAGTACTTC
-	TRBD1	TRBV7-2	TRBJ2-7	CASSSTWDRGNEQYF	TGTGCCAGCAGCTCCACCTGGGACAGGGGGAACGAGCAGTACTTC
-	TRBD1	TRBV15	TRBJ2-7	CATRSGQGASYEQYF	TGTGCCACCAGATCGGGACAGGGGGCATCCTACGAGCAGTACTTC
-	TRBD2	TRBV5-1	TRBJ2-7	CASSLFAGEGYEQYF	TGCGCCAGCAGCTTGTTTGCGGGAGAGGGCTACGAGCAGTACTTC
-	-	TRBV11-3	TRBJ2-2	CASSLDPGAGELFF	TGTGCCAGCAGCTTAGATCCGGGGGCCGGGGAGCTGTTTTTT
-	-	TRBV7-2	TRBJ2-3	CASSYAGSTDTQYF	TGTGCCAGCAGCTATGCGGGAAGCACAGATACGCAGTATTTT
many	-	TRBV6-1	TRBJ2-7	CASSEAGQGYEQYF	TGTGCCAGCAGTGAAGCGGGGCAGGGCTACGAGCAGTACTTC
once	-	TRBV7-9	TRBJ2-5	CASNNRDSWETQYF	TGTGCCAGCAACAACAGGGACTCTTGGGAGACCCAGTACTTC
-	-	TRBV20-1	TRBJ1-6	CSARMGHLDSPLHF	TGCAGTGCTAGGATGGGACATCTGGATTCACCCCTCCACTTT
-	-	TRBV7-9	TRBJ2-3	CASSFRGTDTQYF	TGTGCCAGCAGCTTCAGGGGAACAGATACGCAGTATTTT
-	-	TRBV6-5	TRBJ1-2	CASTPRGGVTSNYGYTF	TGTGCCAGCACTCCTCGTGGAGGGGTGACCTCTAACTATGGCTACACCTTC
-	-	TRBV7-3	TRBJ1-6	CASAKSGTDYSPLHF	TGTGCCAGCGCCAAGTCGGGGACGGACTATTCACCCCTCCACTTT
once	-	TRBV10-2	TRBJ2-7	CASSESMGGLYEQYF	TGCGCCAGCAGTGAGTCTATGGGGGGCCTCTACGAGCAGTACTTC
-	TRBD1	TRBV19	TRBJ2-5	CASSTASGQGETQYF	TGTGCCAGTAGTACCGCCTCGGGACAGGGAGAGACCCAGTACTTC
-	-	TRBV5-5	TRBJ1-5	CASSLGSSNQPQHF	TGTGCCAGCAGCTTGGGGAGTAGCAATCAGCCCCAGCATTTT
-	TRBD1	TRBV5-1	TRBJ2-7	CASSGTGGVYEQYF	TGCGCCAGCAGCGGAACAGGGGGCGTCTACGAGCAGTACTTC
-	TRBD1	TRBV20-1	TRBJ2-2	CSAIGQGGNGELFF	TGCAGTGCTATCGGACAGGGGGGAAACGGGGAGCTGTTTTTT
-	-	TRBV18	TRBJ2-1	CASSPRGLDEQFF	TGTGCCAGCTCACCCCGGGGCCTCGATGAGCAGTTCTTC
-	TRBD2	TRBV18	TRBJ2-7	CASSPPGLAYEQYF	TGTGCCAGCTCACCACCGGGACTAGCCTACGAGCAGTACTTC
medium-sized	-	TRBV20-1	TRBJ1-5	CSARAQTMGNVGNQPQHF	TGCAGTGCTAGAGCCCAAACGATGGGGAACGTGGGCAATCAGCCCCAGCATTTT
once	-	TRBV2	TRBJ1-2	CASSGTNYGYTF	TGTGCCAGCTCCGGGACAAACTATGGCTACACCTTC
-	-	TRBV7-3	TRBJ2-1	CASSLQGSSYNEQFF	TGTGCCAGCAGCTTACAGGGGAGCTCCTACAATGAGCAGTTCTTC
many	TRBD1	TRBV6-5	TRBJ2-4	CASSYSTGGNIQYF	TGTGCCAGCAGTTACTCGACAGGGGGAAACATTCAGTACTTC
-	TRBD2	TRBV5-1	TRBJ2-2	CASSLAQLGLAVANTGELFF	TGCGCCAGCAGCTTGGCCCAGTTAGGACTAGCGGTCGCGAACACCGGGGAGCTGTTTTTT
-	TRBD1	TRBV9	TRBJ1-2	CGSSRGTGVGYTF	TGTGGCAGCAGCCGAGGGACAGGGGTTGGCTACACCTTC
-	-	TRBV24-1	TRBJ2-7	CATSDLGYEQYF	TGTGCCACCAGTGATTTAGGCTACGAGCAGTACTTC
-	-	TRBV7-8	TRBJ1-3	CASSFTADSGNTIYF	TGTGCCAGTAGCTTTACGGCGGACTCTGGAAACACCATATATTTT
-	TRBD2	TRBV20-1	TRBJ2-1	CSANLITSGRARNEQFF	TGCAGTGCCAACCTCATAACTAGCGGGAGGGCCAGGAATGAGCAGTTCTTC
medium-sized	-	TRBV20-1	TRBJ2-1	CSARVHRANEQFF	TGCAGTGCTAGAGTCCACAGGGCTAATGAGCAGTTCTTC
many	TRBD1	TRBV3-1	TRBJ1-5	CASSQGTGGNSNQPQHF	TGTGCCAGCAGCCAAGGGACAGGGGGCAATAGCAATCAGCCCCAGCATTTT
medium-sized	-	TRBV3-1	TRBJ2-7	CASSQAQRTVPYF	TGTGCCAGCAGCCAAGCCCAAAGGACAGTTCCGTACTTC
-	-	TRBV20-1	TRBJ2-7	CSARGVLTGEQYF	TGCAGTGCTAGAGGAGTGTTGACAGGCGAGCAGTACTTC
many	TRBD1	TRBV6-1	TRBJ1-2	CASSDGTGFYGYTF	TGTGCCAGCAGTGATGGGACAGGCTTCTATGGCTACACCTTC
-	-	TRBV7-2	TRBJ2-5	CASSLAYRQETQYF	TGTGCCAGCAGCTTAGCGTACAGGCAGGAGACCCAGTACTTC
-	-	TRBV19	TRBJ2-3	CASSTTSTDTQYF	TGTGCCAGTAGTACGACTAGCACAGATACGCAGTATTTT
-	-	TRBV20-1	TRBJ2-7	CSARAHRSGEQYF	TGCAGTGCTAGAGCCCACCGGTCTGGCGAGCAGTACTTC
medium-sized	TRBD1	TRBV5-8	TRBJ2-1	CASSFTGAAYNEQFF	TGTGCCAGCAGTTTTACAGGGGCGGCCTACAATGAGCAGTTCTTC
few	-	TRBV5-5	TRBJ2-1	CASSLGLTTGYNEQFF	TGTGCCAGCAGCTTAGGTCTGACTACTGGCTACAATGAGCAGTTCTTC
once	TRBD1	TRBV7-9	TRBJ1-2	CASSSGTGTRYGYTF	TGTGCCAGCAGCTCCGGGACAGGGACCCGCTATGGCTACACCTTC
-	-	TRBV7-3	TRBJ1-6	CASSSDPLGPLHF	TGTGCCAGCAGCTCGGACCCGCTAGGGCCCCTCCACTTT
-	-	TRBV7-9	TRBJ2-5	CASSPPGGAETQYF	TGTGCCAGCAGCCCCCCCGGGGGCGCGGAGACCCAGTACTTC
-	-	TRBV7-9	TRBJ1-6	CASSISSSPLHF	TGTGCCAGCAGCATCTCTAGTTCACCCCTCCACTTT
-	-	TRBV7-7	TRBJ2-1	CASSFGSGDNEQFF	TGTGCTAGCAGCTTCGGGAGTGGAGACAATGAGCAGTTCTTC
-	-	TRBV7-3	TRBJ1-2	CASSSDGYGYTF	TGTGCCAGCAGCTCCGACGGCTATGGCTACACCTTC
-	-	TRBV7-2	TRBJ2-7	CASSLFGDYEQYF	TGTGCCAGCAGCTTATTCGGGGATTACGAGCAGTACTTC
few	-	TRBV7-9	TRBJ2-1	CASHTINEQFF	TGTGCCAGCCACACAATAAATGAGCAGTTCTTC
-	-	TRBV7-8	TRBJ1-6	CASSLEAFSSYNSPLHF	TGTGCCAGCAGCTTAGAAGCGTTCTCCTCCTATAATTCACCCCTCCACTTT
-	TRBD2	TRBV20-1	TRBJ2-3	CSASNQLAGNTDTQYF	TGCAGTGCTAGTAACCAACTAGCGGGGAACACAGATACGCAGTATTTT
-	-	TRBV5-1	TRBJ1-4	CASRDKGGMGNLFF	TGCGCCAGCAGGGACAAAGGGGGGATGGGAAACCTGTTTTTT
-	TRBD1	TRBV7-9	TRBJ2-1	CASSLGETGGDDEQFF	TGTGCCAGCAGCTTAGGTGAGACAGGGGGGGACGATGAGCAGTTCTTC
-	-	TRBV9	TRBJ2-7	CARGQFTYEQYF	TGTGCCAGGGGGCAGTTTACCTACGAGCAGTACTTC
-	TRBD1	TRBV5-1	TRBJ1-6	CASSFGAGGTSPLHF	TGCGCCAGCAGCTTTGGGGCAGGGGGCACTTCACCCCTCCACTTT
few	TRBD2	TRBV27	TRBJ2-7	CASRGTSGSYEQYF	TGTGCCAGCAGGGGGACTAGTGGGAGTTACGAGCAGTACTTC
-	TRBD2	TRBV2	TRBJ2-5	CASNGEGETQYF	TGTGCCAGCAACGGGGAGGGAGAGACCCAGTACTTC
-	TRBD2	TRBV12-3/TRBV12-4	TRBJ2-7	CASSDRGDSGSYEQYF	TGTGCCAGCAGTGACCGTGGTGATAGCGGGAGCTACGAGCAGTACTTC
-	-	TRBV20-1	TRBJ2-5	CSARVRASETQYF	TGCAGTGCTAGAGTGCGAGCGAGTGAGACCCAGTACTTC
many	TRBD2	TRBV5-1	TRBJ2-1	CASSLGPAGGRDEQFF	TGCGCCAGCAGCTTGGGACCAGCGGGAGGGCGGGATGAGCAGTTCTTC
large	-	TRBV14	TRBJ1-2	CASSQDLLGYTF	TGTGCCAGCAGCCAAGATCTCCTCGGCTACACCTTC
-	TRBD1	TRBV20-1	TRBJ1-2	CSARPTGRNFFGYTF	TGCAGTGCCCGGCCGACAGGGAGGAATTTCTTTGGCTACACCTTC